The 17 T cell receptor beta chains below were found in one sample sequenced in a study of cytomegalovirus exposure and HLA in healthy donors. Researchers ran the PCR with 60 Vbeta and 13 Jbeta primers. Method: immunoSEQ multiplex PCR; TCRdb's copy keeps in-frame clones and lacks some. The sample has 150,000 to 200,000 clones, roughly 84% seen once. Specimen: PBMCs. Source of these receptors: a boy aged 10-17 years in good health and CMV-seronegative.

The chain employs TRBV18 and TRBJ2-7, with no clear D. Germline assignment: CDR1 KGHSH and CDR2 LQKENI. The CDR3 has 14 amino acids. Trimming shortened V by 2 bases and J by 2 bases, and 10 bases separated the two germline ends. The CDR3 DNA follows: TGTGCCAGCTCACCAGTCGCGGAAGCCTACGAGCAGTACTTC. It codes for CASSPVAEAYEQYF.

V and J are TRBV7-8 and TRBJ2-3; possible D gene TRBD2, 5 bases. Germline V lookup: CDR1 SGHVS, CDR2 FQNEAQ. The V end lost 1 base, the J end lost 3 bases, and 14 bases lay between the germline ends. The CDR3 loop spans 16 amino acids. This chain's CDR3 is CASSLVVGEGTDTQYF. Written as DNA, the CDR3 is TGTGCCAGCAGCTTAGTCGTGGGAGAAGGTACAGATACGCAGTATTTT.

This chain connects TRBV7-8 to TRBJ2-7, with D maybe TRBD1 (6 bases). The V gene lost 5 bases and the J gene lost 5 bases, with 10 bases spanning the gap. In germline, CDR1 is SGHVS, CDR2 FQNEAQ. The CDR3 loop spans 12 amino acids. CDR3 in amino acids: CASSLNRDEQYF. The CDR3 coding sequence is TGTGCCAGCAGCCTTAACAGGGACGAGCAGTACTTC.

The sample holds one count of this clone. The rearrangement uses TRBV27 and TRBJ2-1; 8 bases fit TRBD1. This CDR3 spans 16 amino acids. Germline CDR1 MNHEY, CDR2 SMNVEV (reference sequence). V was clipped by 0 bases and J by 0 bases; unmatched bases: 1. The CDR3 coding sequence is TGTGCCAGCAGTTTATCAGGGACAGGCTCCTACAATGAGCAGTTCTTC. Translating gives CASSLSGTGSYNEQFF.

V is TRBV5-6 and J is TRBJ1-1; TRBD1 agrees at 7 bases. With V trimmed by 4 bases and J by 0 bases, 6 bases remained unmatched. This CDR3 contains 15 residues. From germline, CDR1 is SGHDT and CDR2 YYEEEE. CDR3 DNA sequence: TGTGCCAGCAGCCCCGGGGGACAGTTGAACACTGAAGCTTTCTTT. As protein: CASSPGGQLNTEAFF.

This rearrangement joins TRBV28 to TRBJ2-7; D is unclear. Trimming removed 3 bases at V and 3 bases at J, with 6 bases between. From germline, CDR1 is MDHEN and CDR2 SYDVKM. This CDR3 contains 12 residues. The chain's CDR3 is CASSFQFYEQYF. CDR3 DNA sequence: TGTGCCAGCAGTTTCCAGTTCTACGAGCAGTACTTC. Full variable domain (missing parts from reference TRBV28 and TRBJ2-7): DVKVTQSSRYLVKRTGEKVFLECVQDMDHENMFWYRQDPGLGLRLIYFSYDVKMKEKGDIPEGYSVSREKKERFSLILESASTNQTSMYLCASSFQFYEQYFGPGTRLTVT.

This sequence joins TRBV9 and TRBJ1-4; 11 bases line up with TRBD1. The V and J ends lost 4 bases and 7 bases, in that order; junction bases with no gene match: 9. The CDR3 consists of 16 residues. Per the germline V gene, CDR1 is SGDLS and CDR2 is YYNGEE. The CDR3: CASSLTGTGGGEKLFF. For the CDR3, the DNA is TGTGCCAGCAGCTTGACCGGGACAGGGGGTGGTGAAAAACTGTTTTTT.

The CDR3 DNA is TGTGCCAGCAGTCTTAGCGGGGGTGAGGCAGATACGCAGTATTTT. Protein: CASSLSGGEADTQYF. The chain couples TRBV7-2 to TRBJ2-3; 9 bases are shared with TRBD2. The V and J ends lost 6 bases and 4 bases, in that order; junction bases with no gene match: 8. This CDR3 has 15 amino acids. In germline, CDR1 is SGHTA, CDR2 FQGNSA.

This chain joins TRBV9 and TRBJ2-2; 10 positions agree with TRBD2. CDR1 and CDR2 (germline): SGDLS, YYNGEE. The CDR3 consists of 17 residues. The junction had 5 bases not matched to a gene; V was cut back by 3 bases and J by 0 bases. The CDR3 region has the DNA TGTGCCAGCAGCGCAACCACTAGCGGGGCGAACACCGGGGAGCTGTTTTTT. Translated: CASSATTSGANTGELFF.

The rearrangement uses TRBV7-9 and TRBJ1-2, with D possibly TRBD1 on 6 matching bases. CDR1 and CDR2 (germline): SEHNR, FQNEAQ (reference sequence). CDR3 length equals 15 residues. Trimming removed 2 bases at V and 3 bases at J, with 13 bases between. The CDR3 bases are TGTGCCAGCAGCTTATTGATACAGGGCTACTATGGCTACACCTTC. This sequence encodes CASSLLIQGYYGYTF.

The chain joins TRBV7-2 to TRBJ2-7; the match to TRBD2 covers 8 bases. This CDR3 region has 14 residues. The V gene end was trimmed by 11 bases and the J gene end by 2 bases; junction bases not matched to a gene: 11. Germline CDR1 reads SGHTA; CDR2 reads FQGNSA. CDR3 nucleotides: TGTGCCTCCCGGCGGGAGGTGAGTACCTACGAGCAGTACTTC. This sequence encodes CASRREVSTYEQYF.

This clone was detected once. The chain recombines TRBV30 with TRBJ2-1; maybe TRBD2 (6 bases). The germline V gene has CDR1 GTSNPN and CDR2 SVGIG (reference sequence). CDR3 length: 15 amino acids. V was cut by 0 bases and J by 0 bases, with 9 bases left in between. CDR3 DNA sequence: TGTGCCTGGAGTGTTGCGGGGTCCTCCTACAATGAGCAGTTCTTC. It encodes CAWSVAGSSYNEQFF.

The chain's CDR3 is CASSVGTGGTEAFF. For the CDR3, the DNA is TGTGCCAGCAGTGTAGGGACAGGGGGTACTGAAGCTTTCTTT. This chain uses TRBV25-1 with TRBJ1-1, with 11 bases fitting TRBD1. V shed 4 bases, J shed 5 bases, and the junction held 3 bases outside the gene matches. CDR3 size: 14 residues. Germline V gene lookup returns CDR1 MGHDK and CDR2 SYGVNS.

The rearrangement uses TRBV6-5 and TRBJ1-2; 7 bases are shared with TRBD1. Germline lookup yields CDR1 MNHEY and CDR2 SVGAGI. The CDR3 length is 15 residues. Trimming at V came to 0 bases and at J to 8 bases, leaving 9 bases not matched to a gene. CDR3 region: CASSYSTGNWRGYTF. The CDR3 coding sequence is TGTGCCAGCAGTTACTCGACAGGGAATTGGCGGGGCTACACCTTC.

This chain uses TRBV4-1 with TRBJ2-4; D is undetermined. Germline values: CDR1 MGHRA, CDR2 YSYEKL. The V gene lost 1 base and the J gene lost 4 bases, with 5 bases spanning the gap. This CDR3 spans 13 amino acids. In DNA, the CDR3 is TGCGCCAGCAGCCAAGTCCGGAAAAACATTCAGTACTTC. This sequence encodes CASSQVRKNIQYF.

This chain joins TRBV6-1 and TRBJ2-7; 8 nucleotides line up with TRBD1. The CDR3 runs 14 residues. Germline V gene sequence: CDR1 MNHNS, CDR2 SASEGT. Germline trimming cut 5 bases from V and 7 bases from J; bases unmatched to any gene: 10. The CDR3 DNA sequence: TGTGCCAGCAGTAACTCCGGACAGGGATGGGAGCAGTACTTC. Translation gives CASSNSGQGWEQYF.

The rearrangement links TRBV28 to TRBJ1-2, with D unresolved. CDR1 MDHEN and CDR2 SYDVKM come from the germline V gene. The CDR3 is made up of 12 amino acids. Trimming left V 3 bases short and J 5 bases short, with 7 bases between. The CDR3 DNA reads as TGTGCCAGCAGTTTGCCGCGTTATGGCTACACCTTC. It yields the protein CASSLPRYGYTF.